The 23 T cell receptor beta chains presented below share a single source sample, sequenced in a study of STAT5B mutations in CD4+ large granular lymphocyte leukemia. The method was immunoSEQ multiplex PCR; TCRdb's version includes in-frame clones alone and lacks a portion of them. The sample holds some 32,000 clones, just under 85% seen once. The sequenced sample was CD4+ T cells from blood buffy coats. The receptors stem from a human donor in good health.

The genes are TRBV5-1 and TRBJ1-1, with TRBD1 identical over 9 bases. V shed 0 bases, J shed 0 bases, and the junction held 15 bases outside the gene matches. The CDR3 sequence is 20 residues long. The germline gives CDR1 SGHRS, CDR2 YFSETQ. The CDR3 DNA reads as TGCGCCAGCAGCTTGGGGGTTGGGACAGGGTCGGTAGGAATGAACACTGAAGCTTTCTTT. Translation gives CASSLGVGTGSVGMNTEAFF.

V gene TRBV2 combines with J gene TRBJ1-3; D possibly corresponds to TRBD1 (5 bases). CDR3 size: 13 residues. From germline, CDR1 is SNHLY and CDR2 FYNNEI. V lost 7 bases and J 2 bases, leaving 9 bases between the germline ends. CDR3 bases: TGTGCCAGCACCGGGACCGCTGGAAACACCATATATTTT. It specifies CASTGTAGNTIYF.

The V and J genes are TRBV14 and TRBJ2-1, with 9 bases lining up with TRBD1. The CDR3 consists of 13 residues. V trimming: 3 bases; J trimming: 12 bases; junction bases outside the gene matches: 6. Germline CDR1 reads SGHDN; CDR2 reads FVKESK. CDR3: CASSQETGGGQFF. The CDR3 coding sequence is TGTGCCAGCAGCCAGGAGACAGGGGGGGGGCAGTTCTTC. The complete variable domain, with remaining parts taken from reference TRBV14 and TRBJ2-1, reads EAGVTQFPSHSVIEKGQTVTLRCDPISGHDNLYWYRRVMGKEIKFLLHFVKESKQDESGMPNNRFLAERTGGTYSTLKVQPAELEDSGVYFCASSQETGGGQFFGPGTRLTVL.

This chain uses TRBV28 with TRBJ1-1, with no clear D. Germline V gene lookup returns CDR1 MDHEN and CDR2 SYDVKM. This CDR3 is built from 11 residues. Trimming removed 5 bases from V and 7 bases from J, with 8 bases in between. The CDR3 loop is CASSPNDEAFF. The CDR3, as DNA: TGTGCCAGCAGTCCGAACGATGAAGCTTTCTTT.

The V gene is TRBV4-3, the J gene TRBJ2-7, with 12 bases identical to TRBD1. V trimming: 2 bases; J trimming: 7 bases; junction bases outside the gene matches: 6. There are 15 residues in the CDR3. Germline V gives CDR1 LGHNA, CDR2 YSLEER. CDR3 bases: TGCGCCAGCAGCCAACCGGGACAGGGGGCGATTGAGCAGTACTTC. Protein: CASSQPGQGAIEQYF.

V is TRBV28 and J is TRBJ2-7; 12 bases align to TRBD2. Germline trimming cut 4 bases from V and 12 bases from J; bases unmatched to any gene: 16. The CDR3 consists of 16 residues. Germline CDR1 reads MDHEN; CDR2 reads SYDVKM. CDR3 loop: CASSSRLAGESNILYF. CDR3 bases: TGTGCCAGCAGTTCCAGACTAGCGGGAGAGTCTAATATTTTGTACTTC.

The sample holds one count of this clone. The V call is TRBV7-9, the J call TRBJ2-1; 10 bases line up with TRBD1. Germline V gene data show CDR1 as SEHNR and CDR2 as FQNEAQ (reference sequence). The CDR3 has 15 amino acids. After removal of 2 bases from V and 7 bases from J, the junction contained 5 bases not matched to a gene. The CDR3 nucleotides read TGTGCCAGCAGCTTAATGGGACAGGGGTGGAATGAGCAGTTCTTC. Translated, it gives CASSLMGQGWNEQFF.

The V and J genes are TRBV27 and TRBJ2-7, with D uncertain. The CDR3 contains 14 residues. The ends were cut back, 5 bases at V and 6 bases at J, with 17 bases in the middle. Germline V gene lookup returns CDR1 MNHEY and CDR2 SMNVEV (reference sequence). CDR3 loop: CASSRTGFPREQYF. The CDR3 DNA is TGTGCCAGCAGTCGTACGGGTTTCCCCCGCGAGCAGTACTTC.

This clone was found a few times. CDR3 nucleotides: TGTGCCAGCAGCCCCGTGTCCATTTCGATCTCCTACGAGCAGTACTTC. Its translation: CASSPVSISISYEQYF. The chain employs TRBV7-2 and TRBJ2-7, with D uncertain. V was clipped by 5 bases and J by 0 bases, with 17 bases between them. Germline V gene sequence: CDR1 SGHTA, CDR2 FQGNSA. CDR3 length: 16 amino acids.

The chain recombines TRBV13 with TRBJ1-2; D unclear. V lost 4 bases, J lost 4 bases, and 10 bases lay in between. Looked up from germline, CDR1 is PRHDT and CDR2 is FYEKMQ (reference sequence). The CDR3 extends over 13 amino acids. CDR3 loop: CASSSLEAYGYTF. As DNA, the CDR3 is TGTGCCAGCAGCTCCCTAGAAGCCTATGGCTACACCTTC.

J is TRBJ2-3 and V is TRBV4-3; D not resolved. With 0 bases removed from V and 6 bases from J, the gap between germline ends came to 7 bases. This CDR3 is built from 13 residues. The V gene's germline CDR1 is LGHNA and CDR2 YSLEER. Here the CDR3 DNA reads TGCGCCAGCAGCCAAGAGGCCCCGGATACGCAGTATTTT. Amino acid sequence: CASSQEAPDTQYF.

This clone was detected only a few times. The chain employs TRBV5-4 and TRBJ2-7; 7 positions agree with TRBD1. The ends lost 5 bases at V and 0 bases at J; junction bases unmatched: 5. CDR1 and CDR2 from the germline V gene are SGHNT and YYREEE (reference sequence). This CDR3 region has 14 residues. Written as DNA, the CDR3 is TGTGCCAGCAGGGGGGACAGCTCCTCCTACGAGCAGTACTTC. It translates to CASRGDSSSYEQYF.

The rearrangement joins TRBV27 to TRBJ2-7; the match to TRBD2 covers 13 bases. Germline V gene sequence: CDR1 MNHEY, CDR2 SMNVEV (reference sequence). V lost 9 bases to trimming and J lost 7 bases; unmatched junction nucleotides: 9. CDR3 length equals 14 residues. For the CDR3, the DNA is TGTGCCAGTGCTGGACTAGCGGGAGCTGGGGAGCAGTACTTC. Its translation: CASAGLAGAGEQYF.

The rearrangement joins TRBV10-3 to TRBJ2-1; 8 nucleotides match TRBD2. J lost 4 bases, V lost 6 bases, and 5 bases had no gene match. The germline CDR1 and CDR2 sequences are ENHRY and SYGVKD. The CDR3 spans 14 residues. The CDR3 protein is CAISMERGYNEQFF. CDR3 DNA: TGTGCCATCAGCATGGAGCGGGGGTACAATGAGCAGTTCTTC.

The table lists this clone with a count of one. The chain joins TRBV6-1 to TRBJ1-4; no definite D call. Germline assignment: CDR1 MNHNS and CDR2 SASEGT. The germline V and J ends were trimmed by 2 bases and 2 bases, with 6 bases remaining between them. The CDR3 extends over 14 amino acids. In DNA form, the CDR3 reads TGTGCCAGCAGTGAAATGGGTACTAATGAAAAACTGTTTTTT. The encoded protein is CASSEMGTNEKLFF.

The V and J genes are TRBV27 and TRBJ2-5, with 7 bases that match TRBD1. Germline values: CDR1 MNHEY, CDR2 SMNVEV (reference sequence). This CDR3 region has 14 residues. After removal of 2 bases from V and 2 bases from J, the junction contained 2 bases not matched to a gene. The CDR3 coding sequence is TGTGCCAGCAGTTTACAGGGGGAGCAAGAGACCCAGTACTTC. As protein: CASSLQGEQETQYF.

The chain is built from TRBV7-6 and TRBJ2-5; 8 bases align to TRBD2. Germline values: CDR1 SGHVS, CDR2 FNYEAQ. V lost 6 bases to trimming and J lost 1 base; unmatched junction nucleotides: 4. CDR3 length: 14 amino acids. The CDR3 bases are TGTGCCAGCAGTATACTAGCGGCCCAAGAGACCCAGTACTTC. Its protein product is CASSILAAQETQYF.

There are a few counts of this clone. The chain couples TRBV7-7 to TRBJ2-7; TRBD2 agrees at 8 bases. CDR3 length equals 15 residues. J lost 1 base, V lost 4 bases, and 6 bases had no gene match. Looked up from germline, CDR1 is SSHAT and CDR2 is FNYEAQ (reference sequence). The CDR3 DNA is TGTGCCAGCAGCTCGGAGCGGGAGAGGTCCTACGAGCAGTACTTC. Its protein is CASSSERERSYEQYF.

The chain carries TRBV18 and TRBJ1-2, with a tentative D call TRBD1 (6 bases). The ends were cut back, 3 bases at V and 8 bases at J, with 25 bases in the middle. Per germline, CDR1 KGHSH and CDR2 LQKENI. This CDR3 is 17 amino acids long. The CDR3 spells CASSPRFATGSQLGYTF. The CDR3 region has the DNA TGTGCCAGCTCACCTCGTTTTGCGACAGGATCCCAGTTGGGCTACACCTTC.

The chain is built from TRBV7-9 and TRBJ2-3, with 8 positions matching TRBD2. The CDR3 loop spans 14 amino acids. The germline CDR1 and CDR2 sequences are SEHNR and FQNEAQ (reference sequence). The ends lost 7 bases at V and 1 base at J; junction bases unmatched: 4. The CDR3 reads CASTPSGRTDTQYF. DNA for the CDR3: TGTGCCAGCACGCCTAGCGGGCGCACAGATACGCAGTATTTT.

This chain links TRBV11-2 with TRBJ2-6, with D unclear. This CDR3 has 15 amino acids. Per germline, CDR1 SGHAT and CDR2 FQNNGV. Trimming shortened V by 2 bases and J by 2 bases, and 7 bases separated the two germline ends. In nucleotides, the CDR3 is TGTGCCAGCAGCTTAACCACGGCTGGGGCCAACGTCCTGACTTTC. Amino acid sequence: CASSLTTAGANVLTF.

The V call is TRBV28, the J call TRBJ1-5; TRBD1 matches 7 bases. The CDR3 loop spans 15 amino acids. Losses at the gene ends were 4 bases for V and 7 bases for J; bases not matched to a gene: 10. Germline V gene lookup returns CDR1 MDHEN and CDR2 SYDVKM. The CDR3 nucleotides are TGTGCCAGCAGTTCCTCGGGACAGCCACTCCAGCCCCAGCATTTT. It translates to CASSSSGQPLQPQHF.

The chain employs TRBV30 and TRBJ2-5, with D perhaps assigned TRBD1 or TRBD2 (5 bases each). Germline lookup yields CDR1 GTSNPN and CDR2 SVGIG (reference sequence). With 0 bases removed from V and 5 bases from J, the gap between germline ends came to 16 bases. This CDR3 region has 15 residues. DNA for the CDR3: TGTGCCTGGAGTGTACGGGGCAGACTCGTGGAGACCCAGTACTTC. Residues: CAWSVRGRLVETQYF. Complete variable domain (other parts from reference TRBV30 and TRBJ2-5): SQTIHQWPATLVQPVGSPLSLECTVEGTSNPNLYWYRQAAGRGLQLLFYSVGIGQISSEVPQNLSASRPQDRQFILSSKKLLLSDSGFYLCAWSVRGRLVETQYFGPGTRLLVL.